This T cell receptor beta chain is from a study of immune evolution from preneoplasia to lung adenocarcinoma. Broader study findings: Normal lung had highest clonality; later lesions appeared denser, more diverse. Normal lung had the highest top T cell clone frequencies.

Repertoires were generated with immunoSEQ multiplex PCR, while TCRdb's copy carries only in-frame clones and drops some. The sample shows thousands of clones, around 80% of them seen only once. H&E slides confirmed each diagnosis, reviewed by two pathologists independently. The germline V gene has CDR1 SQVTM and CDR2 ANQGSEA. J lost 0 bases, V lost 0 bases, and 1 base had no gene match. This CDR3 has 14 residues. For this clone: What it recognizes is unknown.

The sequence came from a person between 35 and 49 years old with lung adenocarcinoma. The chain uses TRBV29-1 and TRBJ2-7; TRBD2 matches 8 bases. Sequencing used FFPE invasive lung adenocarcinoma tissue. DNA for the CDR3: TGCAGCGTTGAAGACAGCGGGGGCTCCTACGAGCAGTACTTC. It codes for CSVEDSGGSYEQYF.